These T cell receptor beta chains were read from a single sample in a study of control samples from healthy donors and cancer patients. Only in-frame clones appear in the TCRdb table, and some are missing; sequencing was by immunoSEQ multiplex PCR. This sample has approximately 160,000 clones; approximately 94% occur once, and the top ten carry around 1.3%. Specimen: blood. These TCRs come from a woman aged 18-29 years in good health. Each CDR3 is given without its conserved first and last residue. Each record gives: V gene, CDR3 protein.

TRBV13 | ASSPEPGTAYEQY
TRBV13 | ASSLSRQGTISLF
TRBV11-2 | ASSPSEPSHSPYEQY
TRBV7-2 | ASSYGTEGGYT
TRBV29-1 | SVTHEGRETQY
TRBV5-4 | ASSWDRQTSSYSYNEQF
TRBV4-1 | ASSQRTMRYQAAYEQY
TRBV27 | ASSSSHNEQF
TRBV3-1/TRBV3-2 | ASSLGQGMNQPQH
TRBV5-1 | ASSPTSGGAYEQY
TRBV7-8 | ASSLRGDSPLH
TRBV20-1 | SARGEGPQH
TRBV5-8 | ASSLVSTPPSAF
TRBV11-2 | ASSLDRRGVPGAYGYT
TRBV6-2/TRBV6-3 | ASSYPGLGRNNEQF
TRBV9 | ASSGGGEQY
TRBV19 | ASSREGSSGNTIY
TRBV5-1 | ASSLDRYNEQF
TRBV18 | ASSPGQGFAGNTIY
TRBV5-1 | ASSLGQPYSNQPQH
TRBV5-4 | ASSLTDTQY
TRBV5-5 | ASSREERVGYT
TRBV21-1 | ASSKKGDAGPKEQPQH
TRBV2 | ASSPGPMNTEAF